The 5 T cell receptor beta chains below come from one sample, sequenced in a study of CD8 T cells in Susac syndrome. The RNA input was roughly 0.5 to 1 ug, and it was reverse transcribed with random hexamers. A single record per CDR3 protein comes from TCRdb applying MiXCR to the immunoSEQ multiplex PCR reads. The data contain some 95,000 distinct CDR3 sequences, 90% to 95% of them singletons. What was sequenced was CD8+ T cells from PBMCs. The receptors were sampled from a human donor in good health.

V is TRBV27 and J is TRBJ1-5; the D gene is possibly TRBD1 (6 bases). The CDR3 contains 14 residues. Trimming removed 6 bases at V and 6 bases at J, with 15 bases between. Germline-derived CDR1 and CDR2 are MNHEY and SMNVEV (reference sequence). The CDR3 DNA reads as TGTGCCAGCAGCGTCGGGACAACGGGTCAGCCCCAGCATTTT. As protein: CASSVGTTGQPQHF.

The rearrangement links TRBV29-1 to TRBJ1-2; 7 bases map to TRBD1. The germline V gene has CDR1 SQVTM and CDR2 ANQGSEA. The CDR3 length is 15 residues. Trimming took 3 bases from V and 7 from J; bases not matched to a gene: 14. The CDR3 is CSVDPEDRSLGGYTF. CDR3 coding DNA: TGCAGCGTTGATCCCGAGGACAGGTCCCTTGGTGGCTACACCTTC.

The V gene is TRBV11-2, the J gene TRBJ1-3; D is unresolved. Trimming removed 1 base from V and 4 bases from J, with 8 bases in between. The CDR3 contains 14 residues. Looked up from germline, CDR1 is SGHAT and CDR2 is FQNNGV. The CDR3 region has the DNA TGTGCCAGCAGCTTAGCATGGGAAGGAAACACCATATATTTT. Translated: CASSLAWEGNTIYF.

V usage is TRBV9 and J usage is TRBJ1-6, with D possibly being TRBD1 (5 bases). The CDR3 has 15 amino acids. Germline V gene data show CDR1 as SGDLS and CDR2 as YYNGEE. V was cut by 3 bases and J by 6 bases, with 13 bases left in between. CDR3 sequence (DNA): TGTGCCAGCAGCGCCACCGGGACGGGTAATTCACCCCTCCACTTT. It is translated as CASSATGTGNSPLHF. The full variable domain, completed using reference TRBV9 and TRBJ1-6, is DSGVTQTPKHLITATGQRVTLRCSPRSGDLSVYWYQQSLDQGLQFLIQYYNGEERAKGNILERFSAQQFPDLHSELNLSSLELGDSALYFCASSATGTGNSPLHFGNGTRLTVT.

This clonotype showed up just once. This chain uses TRBV4-2 with TRBJ1-4; D is unclear. Per the germline V gene, CDR1 is LGHNA and CDR2 is YNFKEQ. The germline V and J ends were trimmed by 1 base and 5 bases, with 11 bases remaining between them. There are 15 residues in the CDR3. CDR3 residues: CASSQVQQENEKLFF. CDR3 in DNA: TGTGCCAGCAGCCAAGTACAGCAGGAGAATGAAAAACTGTTTTTT.